This entry lists 6 T cell receptor beta chains sequenced from one sample in a study of blood T cell repertoires in COVID-19. Assay used: immunoSEQ multiplex PCR; TCRdb lists only in-frame clones, some missing. The sample has over 350,000 clones, 86% seen once. Sample: peripheral blood. These receptors all stem from a woman in her 30s with active or convalescent COVID-19.

This clone came up a few times. The chain carries TRBV21-1 and TRBJ2-4; the D segment call TRBD1 is taken from the table without a DNA check. TRBV21-1 is described as a pseudogene. There are 16 residues in the CDR3. DNA of the CDR3: TGTGCCAGCAGCCTCCCACAGGGGGGAGCCAAAAACATTCAGTACTTC. Translation gives CASSLPQGGAKNIQYF.

CDR3 coding DNA: TGTGCCATCAGTAGATCTAGCGAGGCCTACGAGCAGTACTTC. Translation gives CAISRSSEAYEQYF. The J gene is TRBJ2-7, the V gene TRBV10-3; the D gene is possibly TRBD2 (6 bases). Trimming stripped 5 bases from V and 2 bases from J, with 13 bases between. Germline V gene lookup returns CDR1 ENHRY and CDR2 SYGVKD. The CDR3 consists of 14 residues.

This clone has a single count. The chain employs TRBV5-6 and TRBJ1-2; 8 nucleotides agree with TRBD1. The germline V gene has CDR1 SGHDT and CDR2 YYEEEE. Trimming cost V 2 bases and J 3 bases; bases outside gene matches: 6. CDR3 length: 15 amino acids. The CDR3, as DNA: TGTGCCAGCAGCTTCGGGACAGGAATGGACTATGGCTACACCTTC. Its translation is CASSFGTGMDYGYTF.

This clone showed up just once. As DNA, the CDR3 is TGCGCCAGCAGCCAAAGAGTCTCTGGAAACACCATATATTTT. Protein sequence: CASSQRVSGNTIYF. The V gene is TRBV4-1, the J gene TRBJ1-3; D is undetermined. The CDR3 totals 14 residues. Germline CDR1 and CDR2: MGHRA and YSYEKL. V shed 2 bases and J shed 0 bases, with 5 bases lying between them.

The V and J genes are TRBV29-1 and TRBJ1-1; D remains ambiguous. The CDR3 is 14 amino acids. Trimming took off 5 bases at V and 4 bases at J, with 17 bases between the two ends. Germline assignment: CDR1 SQVTM and CDR2 ANQGSEA. The DNA for the CDR3 is TGCAGCGTTAGGTTGGCGGGTGAAGGCACTGAAGCTTTCTTT. The encoded protein is CSVRLAGEGTEAFF.

This chain connects TRBV10-2 to TRBJ2-3; weak D call: TRBD2 (5 bases). Trimming removed 4 bases from V and 1 base from J, with 15 bases in between. Germline-derived CDR1 and CDR2 are WSHSY and SAAADI. The CDR3 has 16 amino acids. CDR3 sequence: CASSAPGMKGTDTQYF. CDR3 sequence (DNA): TGCGCCAGCAGTGCCCCGGGGATGAAGGGCACAGATACGCAGTATTTT.